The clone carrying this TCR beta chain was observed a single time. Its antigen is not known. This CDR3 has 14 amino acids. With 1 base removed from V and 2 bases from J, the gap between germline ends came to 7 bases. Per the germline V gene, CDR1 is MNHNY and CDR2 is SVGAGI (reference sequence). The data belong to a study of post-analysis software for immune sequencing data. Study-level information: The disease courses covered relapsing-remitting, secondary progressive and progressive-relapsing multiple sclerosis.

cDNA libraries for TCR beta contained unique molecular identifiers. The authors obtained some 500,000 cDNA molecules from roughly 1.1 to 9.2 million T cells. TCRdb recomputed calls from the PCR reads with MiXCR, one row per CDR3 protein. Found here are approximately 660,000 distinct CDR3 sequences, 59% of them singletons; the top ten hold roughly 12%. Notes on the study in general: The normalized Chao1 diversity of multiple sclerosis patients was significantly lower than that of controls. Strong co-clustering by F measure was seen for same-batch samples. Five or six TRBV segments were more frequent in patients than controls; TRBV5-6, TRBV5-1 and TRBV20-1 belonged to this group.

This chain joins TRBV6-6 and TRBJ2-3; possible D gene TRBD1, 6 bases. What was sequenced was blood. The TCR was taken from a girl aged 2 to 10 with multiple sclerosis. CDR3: CASSYWGHTDTQYF. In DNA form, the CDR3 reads TGTGCCAGCAGTTACTGGGGGCACACAGATACGCAGTATTTT.